This T cell receptor (beta chain) was profiled in a study of CD8+ T cells in alopecia areata. Study-wide context: Disease severity was quantified as SALT score of affected scalp area. Study outcomes and limitations: Clonality in the scalp and expanded CD8+ clones ranked among the top 100 were significantly decreased by tofacitinib.

Germline assignment: CDR1 SNHLY and CDR2 FYNNEI. The V gene lost 10 bases and the J gene lost 10 bases, with 8 bases spanning the gap. The CDR3 is made up of 10 amino acids. Documented treatment: oral pan-JAK inhibitor, 5-10 mg twice daily. T lymphocytes (CD4+ and CD8+) were sorted from PBMCs. Comments on this clone: What it binds is not known.

Reverse transcription of extracted RNA yielded cDNA, which provided the sequencing template. TCRdb keeps only in-frame clones here, not all; method: immunoSEQ multiplex PCR. The table records 170,000 or so clones, 50% to 70% of them present only once. The source of this sequence is a human donor with alopecia areata. Sequences were derived from CD4+ T cells sorted from blood, sampled at week 4, from a patient treated with tofacitinib. The rearrangement joins TRBV2 to TRBJ1-6; D unclear. The CDR3 protein is CATDGSPLHF. In nucleotides, the CDR3 is TGTGCCACTGACGGATCACCCCTCCACTTT.